Here is one T cell receptor (beta chain) with its context. Per the study methods: Estimated nucleated cell counts came from reference gene primer amplification. Measured with immunoSEQ multiplex PCR; TCRdb has only the in-frame clones, and not every one. The V and J calls and clone size are taken from that table; D and trimming were inferred from the DNA. Of under 250,000 clones in the sample, 83% were seen once. Exposed enrollees had met someone with a PCR-confirmed or clinician-diagnosed COVID-19 case at some point within the 2 weeks before study entry. This entry comes from a study of blood T cell repertoires in COVID-19. Background on the study: Sites in the United States, Italy and Spain provided acute and convalescent COVID-19 samples. Nucleic acid was either cDNA or gDNA, and it came from T cells, B-cell-depleted T cells, or PBMCs.

V lost 3 bases, J lost 2 bases, and 9 bases lay in between. CDR1 is MDHEN, CDR2 SYDVKM, per germline. CDR3 length equals 14 residues. The sequenced material came from PBMCs or T cells enriched from blood (not recorded which). This receptor was obtained from a woman aged 40-49 years who had been exposed to COVID-19. The chain recombines TRBV28 with TRBJ2-3, with D maybe TRBD1 (6 bases). In DNA, the CDR3 is TGTGCCAGCAGTTTCGAGGGGGACACAGATACGCAGTATTTT. Protein sequence: CASSFEGDTDTQYF.